This T cell receptor beta chain was obtained from a study of Graves' ophthalmopathy and Graves' hyperthyroidism. V gave up 5 bases and J gave up 5 bases; unmatched junction bases: 8. This CDR3 spans 15 amino acids. CDR1 and CDR2 (germline): MNHEY, SVGEGT. This clonotype has a count of ten or more. Amplified material comprised TCR beta CDR3 regions derived from RNA transcripts. In the first round, RT-PCR was carried out with HTBI primers, and a multiplex PCR formed the second round. Each CDR3 protein is one row after TCRdb ran MiXCR on the multiplex PCR reads. Here the sample spans about 210,000 distinct CDR3 sequences, roughly 29% being singletons.

Sequencing was done on a sample of peripheral blood. The rearrangement links TRBV6-2 or TRBV6-3 to TRBJ2-5; 10 bases line up with TRBD2. The receptor was derived from a man in his fifties with Graves' ophthalmopathy. The CDR3 sequence: CASSLAGVQGETQYF. The CDR3 DNA reads as TGTGCCAGCAGTCTAGCGGGAGTCCAAGGCGAGACCCAGTACTTC.